The 30 T cell receptor beta chains in this list originate from one sample, sequenced in a study of blood T cell repertoires in COVID-19. Sequencing used immunoSEQ multiplex PCR; TCRdb keeps in-frame clones, though not all of them. The sample comprises some 74,000 clones, approximately 82% of which are singletons, and about 20% rests with the top ten. Source material: peripheral blood. The receptors derive from a woman older than 75 with acute or convalescent COVID-19.

The rearrangement joins TRBV11-1 to TRBJ1-6; TRBD1 might be the D (6 bases). From germline, CDR1 is SGHAT and CDR2 FQDESV (reference sequence). V dropped 8 bases and J dropped 5 bases, with 16 bases sitting between them. The CDR3 is 15 amino acids. CDR3 nucleotide sequence: TGTGCCAGCGGCCCGAGGACAGCCGATAATTCACCCCTCCACTTT. It specifies CASGPRTADNSPLHF.

This rearrangement joins TRBV15 to TRBJ1-4; the D gene is possibly TRBD1 (5 bases). Trimming removed 1 base from V and 2 bases from J, with 8 bases in between. Germline V gene sequence: CDR1 LNHNV, CDR2 YYDKDF (reference sequence). The CDR3 length is 15 residues. CDR3 in amino acids: CATSRAGQTNEKLFF. CDR3 nucleotide sequence: TGTGCCACCAGCAGAGCAGGGCAGACTAATGAAAAACTGTTTTTT. The whole variable domain, filled in from reference TRBV15 and TRBJ1-4, reads DAMVIQNPRYQVTQFGKPVTLSCSQTLNHNVMYWYQQKSSQAPKLLFHYYDKDFNNEADTPDNFQSRRPNTSFCFLDIRSPGLGDTAMYLCATSRAGQTNEKLFFGSGTQLSVL.

The chain's CDR3 is CASSLGQGDTEAFF. The CDR3 nucleotides read TGTGCCAGCAGCTTAGGACAGGGAGACACTGAAGCTTTCTTT. The chain employs TRBV11-3 and TRBJ1-1; 7 nucleotides align to TRBD1. From germline, CDR1 is SGHNT and CDR2 YENEEA. The CDR3 covers 14 residues. The V gene end was trimmed by 1 base and the J gene end by 3 bases; junction bases not matched to a gene: 2.

This clone was recorded once. J is TRBJ1-6 and V is TRBV3-1 (or the pseudogene TRBV3-2); 7 positions match TRBD1. Germline V lookup: CDR1 LGHDT, CDR2 YNNKEL (reference sequence). This CDR3 has 16 amino acids. V lost 1 base, J lost 6 bases, and 6 bases stayed unmatched. CDR3 sequence: CASSQAGGRGNSPLHF. CDR3 coding DNA: TGTGCCAGCAGCCAAGCAGGGGGTAGGGGTAATTCACCCCTCCACTTT.

The chain has TRBV7-8 and TRBJ1-5; TRBD1 aligns across 9 bases. CDR3 length: 15 amino acids. The germline V gene encodes CDR1 SGHVS and CDR2 FQNEAQ. The V and J ends lost 4 bases and 7 bases, in that order; junction bases with no gene match: 8. In DNA form, the CDR3 reads TGTGCCAGCAGCTCCCTGACAGGGGGTGAACAGCCCCAGCATTTT. Amino acid sequence: CASSSLTGGEQPQHF.

This clone has only a few counts. V usage is TRBV6-5 and J usage is TRBJ1-1; TRBD1 matches at 10 bases. With V trimmed by 5 bases and J by 2 bases, 5 bases remained unmatched. The V gene's germline CDR1 is MNHEY and CDR2 SVGAGI. The CDR3 covers 15 residues. The CDR3 sequence is CASSPRTGGNTEAFF. The CDR3 DNA follows: TGTGCCAGCAGTCCCCGGACAGGGGGTAACACTGAAGCTTTCTTT.

J is TRBJ2-1 and V is TRBV19; tentatively, D is TRBD2 (6 bases). Trimming stripped 7 bases from V and 7 bases from J, with 14 bases between. This CDR3 comprises 13 residues. Germline V CDR1 and CDR2: LNHDA, SQIVND (reference sequence). The CDR3 loop reads CASKDSGGNEQFF. The CDR3 bases are TGTGCCAGTAAGGATAGCGGAGGGAATGAGCAGTTCTTC.

This chain links TRBV7-3 with TRBJ1-1; unclear D gene. CDR3 length: 13 residues. Trimming took off 2 bases at V and 0 bases at J, with 4 bases between the two ends. Per the germline V gene, CDR1 is SGHTA and CDR2 is FQGTGA. The CDR3: CASSLSMNTEAFF. The CDR3 nucleotides are TGTGCCAGCAGCTTATCAATGAACACTGAAGCTTTCTTT.

V and J are TRBV9 and TRBJ2-2, with a tentative D call TRBD2 (6 bases). With 0 bases removed from V and 4 bases from J, the gap between germline ends came to 10 bases. The CDR3 has 15 amino acids. Germline CDR1 and CDR2: SGDLS and YYNGEE. For the CDR3, the DNA is TGTGCCAGCAGCGTAGCCTCCGGGGGCACCGGGGAGCTGTTTTTT. Protein sequence: CASSVASGGTGELFF.

The chain has TRBV19 and TRBJ2-2; weak D call: TRBD1 (5 bases). The CDR3 consists of 16 residues. Germline loops: CDR1 LNHDA, CDR2 SQIVND (reference sequence). V was trimmed by 2 bases and J by 6 bases, leaving 16 bases between them. CDR3 loop: CASSISSQGLAGELFF. The CDR3 region has the DNA TGTGCCAGTAGTATATCGTCTCAGGGATTGGCCGGGGAGCTGTTTTTT.

J is TRBJ2-1 and V is TRBV10-1; D remains ambiguous. This CDR3 comprises 16 residues. Trimming left V 3 bases short and J 5 bases short, with 17 bases between. Germline CDR1 is WNHNN and CDR2 is SYGVQD (reference sequence). The CDR3 DNA sequence: TGCGCCAGCAGTGAAAAGTCACCCAGAACCCACAATGAGCAGTTCTTC. Protein sequence: CASSEKSPRTHNEQFF.

This clone appeared a few times. The V call is TRBV7-9, the J call TRBJ2-7, with 9 bases that match TRBD1. Germline-derived CDR1 and CDR2 are SEHNR and FQNEAQ (reference sequence). CDR3 length equals 15 residues. Trimming removed 4 bases from V and 4 bases from J; junction bases left unmatched: 8. The CDR3 sequence: CASSSLRGQGYEQYF. The CDR3 bases are TGTGCCAGCAGCTCCCTACGCGGACAGGGGTACGAGCAGTACTTC.

The J gene is TRBJ2-7, the V gene TRBV12-3 or TRBV12-4; D is unresolved. V lost 2 bases, J lost 3 bases, and 5 bases lay in between. The CDR3 totals 12 residues. This CDR3 reads CASSLTGYEQYF. The CDR3 coding sequence is TGTGCCAGCAGTTTAACGGGCTACGAGCAGTACTTC.

This clone was detected only once. The DNA of the CDR3 is TGTGCCAGCAGCTCCGACAGGGCGCCTAATCAGCCCCAGCATTTT. The encoded protein is CASSSDRAPNQPQHF. The chain links TRBV7-9 to TRBJ1-5; TRBD1 matches at 7 bases. Trimming removed 4 bases from V and 4 bases from J; junction bases left unmatched: 7. The CDR3 is made up of 15 amino acids. Per germline, CDR1 SEHNR and CDR2 FQNEAQ (reference sequence).

The chain carries TRBV9 and TRBJ2-7; 10 positions agree with TRBD1. The CDR3 consists of 17 residues. Germline loops: CDR1 SGDLS, CDR2 YYNGEE. The V segment lost 4 bases and the J segment 4 bases; nucleotides outside the gene matches: 14. The CDR3 region has the DNA TGTGCCAGCAGCCCACCCCTCGGAGGGACAGGGGAGTACGAGCAGTACTTC. It is translated as CASSPPLGGTGEYEQYF.

The V and J genes are TRBV10-1 and TRBJ1-1; 10 nucleotides agree with TRBD1. There are 14 residues in the CDR3. V shed 5 bases and J 4 bases; nucleotides not matched to a gene: 4. Germline V gene lookup returns CDR1 WNHNN and CDR2 SYGVQD (reference sequence). This CDR3 is CASSPGTGVTEAFF. CDR3 sequence (DNA): TGCGCCAGCAGTCCCGGGACAGGGGTCACTGAAGCTTTCTTT.

This clone was seen once. J is TRBJ1-5 and V is TRBV6-5, with TRBD1 matching 8 bases. The CDR3 totals 14 residues. Germline CDR1 reads MNHEY; CDR2 reads SVGAGI. V lost 8 bases and J lost 1; bases outside the gene matches: 4. The CDR3: CASGRQGSNQPQHF. In DNA, the CDR3 is TGTGCCAGCGGTCGACAGGGGAGCAATCAGCCCCAGCATTTT.

The gene calls are TRBV10-1 and TRBJ2-5; D gene uncertain. The CDR3 totals 12 residues. Trimming stripped 5 bases from V and 5 bases from J, with 9 bases between. Germline V gene data show CDR1 as WNHNN and CDR2 as SYGVQD (reference sequence). DNA for the CDR3: TGCGCCAGCAGTAGATCCGGGGAGACCCAGTACTTC. Its translation: CASSRSGETQYF.

V and J are TRBV5-1 and TRBJ2-1; tentatively, D is TRBD2 (6 bases). V lost 4 bases and J lost 7, with 15 bases in between. From germline, CDR1 is SGHRS and CDR2 YFSETQ. This CDR3 has 14 residues. CDR3 loop: CASSEGLRVNEQFF. CDR3 DNA sequence: TGCGCCAGCAGCGAGGGACTGCGGGTAAATGAGCAGTTCTTC.

A single count supports this clone. The chain recombines TRBV24-1 with TRBJ2-7, with D perhaps matching TRBD2 (6 bases). V gave up 4 bases and J gave up 3 bases, with 15 bases separating them. CDR1 is KGHDR and CDR2 is SFDVKD in the germline V gene. CDR3 length: 15 residues. Here the CDR3 reads CATSDPTSWGYEQYF. For the CDR3, the DNA is TGTGCCACCAGTGACCCGACTAGTTGGGGCTACGAGCAGTACTTC.

The chain uses TRBV29-1 and TRBJ2-5; D is uncertain. Germline assignment: CDR1 SQVTM and CDR2 ANQGSEA. V lost 8 bases, J lost 1 base, and 11 bases lay in between. CDR3 length: 12 amino acids. The CDR3 protein is CSYFSGQETQYF. DNA of the CDR3: TGCAGCTATTTCTCGGGCCAAGAGACCCAGTACTTC.

V gene TRBV7-9 combines with J gene TRBJ1-5, with D possibly TRBD1 on 6 matching bases. CDR1 and CDR2 (germline): SEHNR, FQNEAQ (reference sequence). The CDR3 is 15 amino acids. V lost 4 bases and J 0 bases, leaving 10 bases between the germline ends. CDR3 sequence (DNA): TGTGCCAGCAGCTCACAGGGAGATAGCAATCAGCCCCAGCATTTT. Residues: CASSSQGDSNQPQHF. The full variable domain, completed using reference TRBV7-9 and TRBJ1-5, is DTGVSQNPRHKITKRGQNVTFRCDPISEHNRLYWYRQTLGQGPEFLTYFQNEAQLEKSRLLSDRFSAERPKGSFSTLEIQRTEQGDSAMYLCASSSQGDSNQPQHFGDGTRLSIL.

The chain has TRBV10-3 and TRBJ1-3; D not certain. With 11 bases removed from V and 1 base from J, the gap between germline ends came to 9 bases. Germline CDR1 ENHRY, CDR2 SYGVKD. The CDR3 consists of 12 residues. CDR3 sequence: CALAGSGNTIYF. The CDR3 nucleotides read TGTGCCCTGGCGGGATCTGGAAACACCATATATTTT.

The chain links TRBV5-6 to TRBJ2-5, with 9 bases lining up with TRBD1. V dropped 4 bases and J dropped 4; count of bases not matched to a gene: 8. The CDR3 extends over 15 amino acids. Germline V gives CDR1 SGHDT, CDR2 YYEEEE. This CDR3 reads CASSPTGGGVETQYF. The CDR3 region has the DNA TGTGCCAGCAGCCCGACAGGGGGTGGGGTAGAGACCCAGTACTTC.

This sequence joins TRBV5-8 and TRBJ1-5; 9 nucleotides align to TRBD1. Germline-derived CDR1 and CDR2 are SGHTS and YDEGEE. Trimming took 4 bases from V and 5 from J; bases not matched to a gene: 13. The CDR3 totals 17 residues. CDR3: CASSPGTGKPRDQPQHF. The CDR3 coding sequence is TGTGCCAGCAGCCCCGGGACAGGGAAGCCCCGGGATCAGCCCCAGCATTTT.

This clone was seen a single time. The chain joins TRBV30 to TRBJ2-7; 11 bases fit TRBD2. Trimming at V came to 0 bases and at J to 7 bases, leaving 5 bases not matched to a gene. This CDR3 comprises 14 residues. Germline assignment: CDR1 GTSNPN and CDR2 SVGIG (reference sequence). CDR3 in amino acids: CAWSVWLAGGEQYF. In nucleotides, the CDR3 is TGTGCCTGGAGTGTTTGGCTAGCGGGAGGAGAGCAGTACTTC. Full variable domain (rest looked up from reference TRBV30 and TRBJ2-7): SQTIHQWPATLVQPVGSPLSLECTVEGTSNPNLYWYRQAAGRGLQLLFYSVGIGQISSEVPQNLSASRPQDRQFILSSKKLLLSDSGFYLCAWSVWLAGGEQYFGPGTRLTVT.

This clone was counted only a few times. V gene TRBV6-5 combines with J gene TRBJ2-5, with a weak D call TRBD2 (6 bases). The ends were cut back, 7 bases at V and 2 bases at J, with 14 bases in the middle. The length of the CDR3 is 14 residues. Germline values: CDR1 MNHEY, CDR2 SVGAGI. CDR3 amino acids: CASTLVAAQETQYF. DNA for the CDR3: TGTGCCAGCACTCTCGTAGCGGCACAAGAGACCCAGTACTTC.

This clone was seen a handful of times. V usage is TRBV30 and J usage is TRBJ1-3; D is unclear. Germline CDR1 is GTSNPN and CDR2 is SVGIG (reference sequence). V gave up 4 bases and J gave up 4 bases, with 11 bases separating them. The CDR3 has 13 amino acids. The CDR3 sequence: CAWNPWSGNTIYF. CDR3 nucleotides: TGTGCCTGGAATCCGTGGAGCGGAAACACCATATATTTT.

The chain joins TRBV11-2 to TRBJ1-2, with a possible D match to TRBD1 (6 bases). From germline, CDR1 is SGHAT and CDR2 FQNNGV. This CDR3 comprises 15 residues. The V and J ends lost 4 bases and 7 bases respectively, with 19 bases between them. The CDR3 DNA sequence: TGTGCCAGCAGCTCGATGACAGGTCGGGGAGCTGGCTACACCTTC. Translation gives CASSSMTGRGAGYTF.

The chain links TRBV6-5 to TRBJ1-1; possibly TRBD1 for D (5 bases). Germline CDR1 is MNHEY and CDR2 is SVGAGI. The CDR3 spans 14 residues. V was clipped by 0 bases and J by 4 bases, with 9 bases between them. The CDR3 sequence: CASSYSPGITEAFF. Here the CDR3 DNA reads TGTGCCAGCAGTTACTCCCCAGGGATCACTGAAGCTTTCTTT.